These 18 T cell receptor beta chains share one sample of origin, sequenced in a study of T cell responses to AZD1222 COVID-19 vaccine. Sequencing used immunoSEQ multiplex PCR; TCRdb keeps in-frame clones, though not all of them. This sample has tens of thousands of clones; 80% to 95% occur once, and the top ten carry 2.5% to 3.5%. Specimen: peripheral blood, collected 28 days after the second AZD1222 dose. The receptor set was obtained from an adult who received the AZD1222 COVID-19 vaccine.

J is TRBJ1-4 and V is TRBV5-1; D unclear. Germline V gene data show CDR1 as SGHRS and CDR2 as YFSETQ. The CDR3 is made up of 15 amino acids. Trimming cost V 4 bases and J 0 bases, with 10 bases left between them. CDR3 DNA: TGCGCCAGCAGCCTCTTACTTGCAACTAATGAAAAACTGTTTTTT. Protein: CASSLLLATNEKLFF.

This sequence joins TRBV11-3 and TRBJ1-1, with unresolved D. V was cut by 5 bases and J by 0 bases, with 10 bases left in between. CDR1 is SGHNT, CDR2 YENEEA, per germline. The CDR3 contains 14 residues. The CDR3 DNA follows: TGTGCCAGCAGCCCCCCCACAGTGAACACTGAAGCTTTCTTT. Translating it yields CASSPPTVNTEAFF.

This rearrangement joins TRBV5-1 to TRBJ1-1; D unclear. Germline-derived CDR1 and CDR2 are SGHRS and YFSETQ. The CDR3 sequence is 15 residues long. Trimming shortened V by 4 bases and J by 4 bases, and 17 bases separated the two germline ends. CDR3 in DNA: TGCGCCAGCAGCCCCAGGACCCCCACGGGCACTGAAGCTTTCTTT. Translation gives CASSPRTPTGTEAFF.

This chain links TRBV27 with TRBJ1-5; no clear D gene. From germline, CDR1 is MNHEY and CDR2 SMNVEV (reference sequence). V shed 10 bases and J shed 1 base, with 8 bases lying between them. The length of the CDR3 is 12 residues. The CDR3 sequence is CAIGGSNQPQHF. The CDR3 nucleotides are TGTGCCATCGGAGGGAGCAATCAGCCCCAGCATTTT.

The gene calls are TRBV7-2 and TRBJ1-2; D call uncertain. CDR3 length: 15 residues. Germline V CDR1 and CDR2: SGHTA, FQGNSA. The V gene lost 3 bases and the J gene lost 5 bases, with 16 bases spanning the gap. DNA of the CDR3: TGTGCCAGCAGCTTTTCTGAAGCAGAAGCTTATGGCTACACCTTC. This gives the protein CASSFSEAEAYGYTF.

This chain uses TRBV19 with TRBJ1-5, with 9 positions matching TRBD1. Germline V gives CDR1 LNHDA, CDR2 SQIVND (reference sequence). The CDR3 contains 14 residues. V dropped 5 bases and J dropped 5; count of bases not matched to a gene: 4. The CDR3 DNA is TGTGCCAGTAGTGGACAGGGGCCCCATCAGCCCCAGCATTTT. It specifies CASSGQGPHQPQHF.

The chain employs TRBV10-3 and TRBJ1-3, with D tentatively TRBD1 (5 bases). V was cut by 3 bases and J by 5 bases, with 17 bases left in between. CDR1 is ENHRY, CDR2 SYGVKD, per germline. The CDR3 runs to 16 residues. CDR3 loop: CAISDVTGGGRNTIYF. CDR3 in DNA: TGTGCCATCAGTGACGTGACGGGTGGGGGTAGAAACACCATATATTTT.

This clone has only a few counts. V is TRBV18 and J is TRBJ1-2; 9 bases agree with TRBD1. The V gene end was trimmed by 3 bases and the J gene end by 7 bases; junction bases not matched to a gene: 9. The CDR3 contains 15 residues. CDR1 is KGHSH and CDR2 is LQKENI in the germline V gene. The CDR3 loop reads CASSPPGRDRAGYTF. The CDR3 coding sequence is TGTGCCAGCTCACCCCCAGGACGGGACAGGGCTGGCTACACCTTC. Together with reference TRBV18 and TRBJ1-2, the CDR3 gives the full variable domain: NAGVMQNPRHLVRRRGQEARLRCSPMKGHSHVYWYRQLPEEGLKFMVYLQKENIIDESGMPKERFSAEFPKEGPSILRIQQVVRGDSAAYFCASSPPGRDRAGYTFGSGTRLTVV.

This chain joins TRBV30 and TRBJ1-1; unclear D gene. The germline CDR1 and CDR2 sequences are GTSNPN and SVGIG (reference sequence). Trimming took 3 bases from V and 6 from J, leaving 14 bases between them. This CDR3 spans 13 amino acids. The CDR3 DNA sequence: TGTGCCTGGAGGCCCTGGGTGAGTCCTGAAGCTTTCTTT. Its protein product is CAWRPWVSPEAFF.

The J gene is TRBJ2-7, the V gene TRBV5-4; 7 nucleotides agree with TRBD1. Per germline, CDR1 SGHNT and CDR2 YYREEE (reference sequence). Trimming took 4 bases from V and 3 from J; bases not matched to a gene: 13. CDR3 length equals 16 residues. The CDR3 region has the DNA TGTGCCAGCAGCCAACGACGGACAGGTACGAACTACGAGCAGTACTTC. Encoded protein: CASSQRRTGTNYEQYF.

The chain is built from TRBV20-1 and TRBJ2-7; D possibly corresponds to TRBD2 (5 bases). Germline V gene lookup returns CDR1 DFQATT and CDR2 SNEGSKA (reference sequence). This CDR3 has 10 amino acids. CDR3 loop: CREVREKQYF. Here the CDR3 DNA reads TGCAGGGAGGTGAGGGAAAAGCAGTACTTC.

This clone showed up just a few times. The genes are TRBV21-1 and TRBJ1-1; the table's D call, TRBD1, was not checked against the DNA. TRBV21-1 is labeled a pseudogene. CDR3 length: 13 residues. The CDR3 coding sequence is TGTGCCAGCGAAAAAACAGGGAACACTGAAGCTTTCTTT. Protein: CASEKTGNTEAFF.

V and J are TRBV28 and TRBJ1-1, with D hard to call. This CDR3 contains 12 residues. V gave up 2 bases and J gave up 8 bases, with 9 bases separating them. CDR1 MDHEN and CDR2 SYDVKM come from the germline V gene. The CDR3 is CASSLIGGEAFF. CDR3 nucleotide sequence: TGTGCCAGCAGTTTAATCGGCGGGGAAGCTTTCTTT.

The chain uses TRBV24-1 and TRBJ1-2; possible D gene TRBD1, 6 bases. Germline V gene sequence: CDR1 KGHDR, CDR2 SFDVKD. The CDR3 length is 13 residues. V was shortened by 3 bases and J by 7 bases, with 11 bases between the two germline ends. CDR3 sequence (DNA): TGTGCCACCAGTGATCCCAGGGGCGGTGGCTACACCTTC. It encodes CATSDPRGGGYTF.

The J gene is TRBJ1-5, the V gene TRBV30; D gene uncertain. The ends were cut back, 0 bases at V and 0 bases at J, with 6 bases in the middle. CDR3 length equals 14 residues. Germline values: CDR1 GTSNPN, CDR2 SVGIG (reference sequence). CDR3 protein: CAWSVGNSNQPQHF. CDR3 sequence (DNA): TGTGCCTGGAGTGTAGGCAATAGCAATCAGCCCCAGCATTTT.

The rearrangement joins TRBV19 to TRBJ1-5; a weak D match, TRBD1 (5 bases). CDR3 length equals 14 residues. Per the germline V gene, CDR1 is LNHDA and CDR2 is SQIVND (reference sequence). The ends were cut back, 7 bases at V and 2 bases at J, with 12 bases in the middle. The CDR3 DNA follows: TGTGCCAGTATGTCAGGGAATCGCAATCAGCCCCAGCATTTT. It encodes CASMSGNRNQPQHF.

The V call is TRBV30, the J call TRBJ2-5; unclear D gene. Germline CDR1 is GTSNPN and CDR2 is SVGIG (reference sequence). With 8 bases removed from V and 5 bases from J, the gap between germline ends came to 18 bases. The length of the CDR3 is 13 residues. This chain's CDR3 is CATPLRSGETQYF. The CDR3 bases are TGTGCCACGCCGCTACGCTCTGGGGAGACCCAGTACTTC.

This sequence joins TRBV18 and TRBJ1-1; D ambiguous. This CDR3 is built from 13 residues. V lost 4 bases and J lost 1, with 7 bases in between. Germline V CDR1 and CDR2: KGHSH, LQKENI. In nucleotides, the CDR3 is TGTGCCAGCTCACTTGAGGGGAACACTGAAGCTTTCTTT. Translated: CASSLEGNTEAFF.